This TCR beta chain was profiled in a study of regulatory T cells in long-lasting Graves disease. This clonotype was seen more than once but under ten times. The CDR3 loop spans 16 amino acids. The ends lost 3 bases at V and 0 bases at J; junction bases unmatched: 8. CDR1 DFQATT and CDR2 SNEGSKA come from the germline V gene (reference sequence). CDR3-region Arm-PCR and iRepertoire HTBI primers produced the TCR beta libraries. Per the original methods: Sequenced samples collectively carried about 62 TRBV and some 15 TRBJ segments. One entry per CDR3 protein, called by TCRdb with MiXCR from the multiplex PCR reads. Here the V and J calls rest on TCRdb's processing, not on the authors' analysis. The profile shows approximately 470,000 distinct CDR3 sequences, roughly 17% of them singletons. The sample's time point: newly diagnosed GD, antithyroid drugs for less than 3 months. RNA from PBMCs was the source of the TCR library.

These same data were also listed under a study on T cells in Graves' hyperthyroidism and ophthalmopathy.

The clonotype comes from a man aged 35 to 55 with Graves disease. This chain links TRBV20-1 with TRBJ2-1; 7 bases align to TRBD2. Specimen: peripheral blood mononuclear cells (PBMCs), collected at new diagnosis, from a patient treated with antithyroid drugs. CDR3 nucleotide sequence: TGCAGTGCTAGTGATGGCGGGAGTGTCTCCTACAATGAGCAGTTCTTC. Its translation is CSASDGGSVSYNEQFF.